These 15 T cell receptor beta chains came from one sample sequenced in a study of vaccination and CD4 T cells after COVID-19. An Oncomine TCR Beta short-read assay was used to sequence the DNA from cultured CD4+ T cells. Using its own MiXCR run on the PCR reads, TCRdb lists one record per CDR3 protein. Of about 12,000 distinct CDR3 sequences listed, 45% to 60% are singletons. For these receptors, no antigen is known. Treatment: approximately 11-day PBMC culture with coronavirus spike peptide pools or control peptides (ViraFEST assay). Sample: CD4+ T cells from blood, cultured in vitro. Every receptor here comes from a human donor who had recovered from COVID-19.

The chain couples TRBV29-1 to TRBJ2-7; the match to TRBD1 covers 7 bases. CDR1 is SQVTM, CDR2 ANQGSEA, per germline. The junction had 2 bases not matched to a gene; V was cut back by 0 bases and J by 3 bases. The length of the CDR3 is 13 residues. The CDR3 coding sequence is TGCAGCGTTGAAGATAACAGGGGCTACGAGCAGTACTTC. Its translation is CSVEDNRGYEQYF.

This sequence joins TRBV28 and TRBJ2-1; 9 bases map to TRBD2. CDR1 and CDR2 from the germline V gene are MDHEN and SYDVKM. Trimming cost V 8 bases and J 3 bases; bases outside gene matches: 11. This CDR3 has 16 residues. The chain's CDR3 is CASRKGGRAFYNEQFF. The CDR3 DNA is TGTGCCAGCCGAAAGGGCGGGAGGGCCTTCTACAATGAGCAGTTCTTC.

The chain joins TRBV15 to TRBJ1-2, with no clear D. The CDR3 is 14 amino acids. Trimming stripped 0 bases from V and 3 bases from J, with 8 bases between. The V gene's germline CDR1 is LNHNV and CDR2 YYDKDF (reference sequence). For the CDR3, the DNA is TGTGCCACCAGCAGAGATATACGGGACTATGGCTACACCTTC. It encodes CATSRDIRDYGYTF.

This clonotype was counted between two and nine times. In nucleotides, the CDR3 is TGTGCCACACAAATCGGGGGCAACACCGGGGAGCTGTTTTTT. Its translation is CATQIGGNTGELFF. The chain has TRBV19 and TRBJ2-2; either TRBD1 or TRBD2 may supply D (6 bases each). In germline, CDR1 is LNHDA, CDR2 SQIVND (reference sequence). The V gene lost 10 bases and the J gene lost 2 bases, with 14 bases spanning the gap. This CDR3 has 14 amino acids.

This clonotype was observed a few times. This rearrangement joins TRBV5-4 to TRBJ1-5; a possible D gene is TRBD1 (6 bases). Germline CDR1 reads SGHNT; CDR2 reads YYREEE (reference sequence). V dropped 4 bases and J dropped 3 bases, with 11 bases sitting between them. This CDR3 region has 14 residues. The CDR3 DNA sequence: TGTGCCAGCAGCAGGGGGGGGTACAATCAGCCCCAGCATTTT. As protein: CASSRGGYNQPQHF. Complete variable domain (other parts from reference TRBV5-4 and TRBJ1-5): ETGVTQSPTHLIKTRGQQVTLRCSSQSGHNTVSWYQQALGQGPQFIFQYYREEENGRGNFPPRFSGLQFPNYSSELNVNALELDDSALYLCASSRGGYNQPQHFGDGTRLSIL.

This clonotype was detected only a few times. The chain joins TRBV20-1 to TRBJ1-4, with 7 bases fitting TRBD1. V shed 6 bases, J shed 5 bases, and the junction held 18 bases outside the gene matches. CDR3 length: 17 residues. Looked up from germline, CDR1 is DFQATT and CDR2 is SNEGSKA (reference sequence). The CDR3 sequence: CSAGGHRGSTPNEKLFF. The CDR3 bases are TGCAGTGCCGGAGGCCACAGGGGCTCTACCCCCAATGAAAAACTGTTTTTT.

This clonotype has a handful of counts. V and J are TRBV27 and TRBJ2-7, with D perhaps TRBD1 or TRBD2 (6 bases each). V dropped 2 bases and J dropped 6 bases, with 26 bases sitting between them. Germline values: CDR1 MNHEY, CDR2 SMNVEV (reference sequence). The CDR3 covers 18 residues. CDR3 amino acids: CASSLTPQGGRDRGEQYF. CDR3 in DNA: TGTGCCAGCAGTTTAACCCCACAGGGAGGCCGGGATAGGGGCGAGCAGTACTTC.

This clonotype was seen only a few times. The chain has TRBV28 and TRBJ2-3, with unresolved D. The CDR3 has 13 amino acids. Trimming removed 10 bases from V and 0 bases from J, with 11 bases in between. The germline V gene has CDR1 MDHEN and CDR2 SYDVKM. In DNA, the CDR3 is TGTGCCACCAGCCCCTTTAGCACAGATACGCAGTATTTT. Translating it yields CATSPFSTDTQYF.

This clonotype was picked up a small number of times. The genes are TRBV20-1 and TRBJ1-5, with 7 positions matching TRBD1. The germline V gene has CDR1 DFQATT and CDR2 SNEGSKA (reference sequence). J was trimmed by 5 bases and V by 1 base; bases with no gene match: 5. The CDR3 contains 14 residues. This CDR3 is CSARVRQGDQPQHF. DNA for the CDR3: TGCAGTGCTAGAGTCCGACAGGGAGATCAGCCCCAGCATTTT.

This clonotype is medium-sized in the sample. The chain couples TRBV24-1 to TRBJ1-1; D perhaps matches TRBD1 (5 bases). The germline CDR1 and CDR2 sequences are KGHDR and SFDVKD. The CDR3 covers 12 residues. V lost 9 bases to trimming and J lost 8 bases, with 15 bases between them. The CDR3 sequence: CATGEEGREAFF. In nucleotides, the CDR3 is TGTGCCACCGGCGAGGAGGGGAGGGAAGCTTTCTTT.

The rearrangement uses TRBV15 and TRBJ2-1, with TRBD2 as a possible D gene (5 bases). With 0 bases removed from V and 12 bases from J, the gap between germline ends came to 12 bases. This CDR3 is 13 amino acids long. The germline V gene encodes CDR1 LNHNV and CDR2 YYDKDF (reference sequence). Here the CDR3 DNA reads TGTGCCACCAGCAGAGATCAAACGGGATTGCAGTTCTTC. Its protein is CATSRDQTGLQFF.

The chain carries TRBV5-1 and TRBJ2-5; D remains unclear. The V and J ends lost 1 base and 5 bases respectively, with 12 bases between them. Germline V gene lookup returns CDR1 SGHRS and CDR2 YFSETQ. This CDR3 comprises 14 residues. The CDR3 DNA is TGCGCCAGCAGCTTGTTTGTGGAAGGCGAGACCCAGTACTTC. It encodes CASSLFVEGETQYF.

This chain connects TRBV19 to TRBJ1-2, with a tentative D call TRBD1 (5 bases). This CDR3 region has 13 residues. V lost 1 base and J lost 4, with 7 bases in between. Germline CDR1 is LNHDA and CDR2 is SQIVND (reference sequence). This CDR3 reads CASSIGQTYGYTF. The CDR3 DNA follows: TGTGCCAGTAGTATAGGACAGACCTATGGCTACACCTTC.

The chain couples TRBV18 to TRBJ1-1; D is unclear. This CDR3 contains 14 residues. Deletions cut 3 bases from V and 3 bases from J, with 11 bases between. In germline, CDR1 is KGHSH, CDR2 LQKENI. CDR3 nucleotides: TGTGCCAGCTCACCTTTGGGGTATCACACTGAAGCTTTCTTT. The encoded protein is CASSPLGYHTEAFF.

In regard to this clonotype: Mismatch with germline at one junction end may stem from a read error. V gene TRBV10-3 combines with J gene TRBJ2-1; 9 bases match TRBD1. Germline V gene data show CDR1 as ENHRY and CDR2 as SYGVKD. This CDR3 spans 14 amino acids. CDR3 sequence reads: CAISGDRGSYEQFF. The DNA for the CDR3 is TGTGCCATCAGTGGAGACAGGGGGTCTTATGAACAGTTCTTC.